This T cell receptor beta chain was recorded in a study of blood T cell repertoires in COVID-19. About the research overall: Material from acute and convalescent COVID-19 was sourced from the United States, Italy and Spain. The cDNA or gDNA used as material had been derived from T cells, B-cell-depleted T cells, or PBMCs.

Under the authors' procedure: Counts of nucleated cells, estimated from reference gene primer amplification, were obtained. Only in-frame clones appear in the TCRdb table, and some are missing; sequencing was by immunoSEQ multiplex PCR. V and J calls and clone size are those listed in that table; D and trimming were worked out from the DNA. The sample holds about 300,000 clones; around 89% are singletons and the top ten take 1.6%. Patients of the Seattle cohort, enrolled during active infection, were followed longitudinally. Germline values: CDR1 SGHNT, CDR2 YENEEA. V lost 0 bases, J lost 5 bases, and 11 bases lay in between. CDR3 length equals 15 residues.

This receptor was identified in a woman in her twenties or thirties with COVID-19, enrolled during active disease. Sequencing was done on a sample of peripheral blood. The chain links TRBV11-3 to TRBJ2-1; weak D call: TRBD1 (5 bases). The CDR3 DNA sequence: TGTGCCAGCAGCTTAGAGTGGGGCTGGAACAATGAGCAGTTCTTC. It yields the protein CASSLEWGWNNEQFF.